One and the same sample provided the 4 T cell receptor beta chains below, sequenced in a study of shared clonotypes between healthy human individuals. Sequenced by immunoSEQ multiplex PCR; TCRdb stores in-frame clones only, minus some. This table holds about 2.5 million clones, under 95% found once. Specimen: naive CD4+ T cells from PBMCs. Subset specified: CD45RA+ positively selected. These receptors were obtained from a young man in good health. Some clones in this sample may be carry-over from other donors' samples.

The genes are TRBV9 and TRBJ1-4; D not resolved. Trimming pared 5 bases from V and 3 bases from J, leaving 11 bases between. CDR1 and CDR2 (germline): SGDLS, YYNGEE. CDR3 size: 14 residues. The chain's CDR3 is CASSAGVANEKLFF. For the CDR3, the DNA is TGTGCCAGCAGTGCCGGAGTGGCTAATGAAAAACTGTTTTTT.

The chain uses TRBV6-6 and TRBJ2-5, with 13 bases matching TRBD2. CDR1 is MNHNY and CDR2 is SVGAGI in the germline V gene (reference sequence). The CDR3 runs to 16 residues. The ends lost 6 bases at V and 1 base at J; junction bases unmatched: 5. The CDR3 is CASRWGLAGPQETQYF. The CDR3 nucleotides are TGTGCCAGCAGATGGGGACTAGCGGGGCCCCAAGAGACCCAGTACTTC.

The chain employs TRBV9 and TRBJ1-1, with D unclear. CDR3 length equals 13 residues. Trimming took 0 bases from V and 7 from J, leaving 10 bases between them. Germline V lookup: CDR1 SGDLS, CDR2 YYNGEE. CDR3 nucleotides: TGTGCCAGCAGCGTAGGGCCCGGAGGTGAAGCTTTCTTT. Translating it yields CASSVGPGGEAFF.

The chain joins TRBV5-8 to TRBJ2-1; either TRBD1 or TRBD2 may fit D (6 bases each). CDR1 and CDR2 (germline): SGHTS, YDEGEE. V was trimmed by 4 bases and J by 7 bases, leaving 21 bases between them. The CDR3 consists of 16 residues. The DNA of the CDR3 is TGTGCCAGCAGCCTCGGGTGGGGGGCGCGTGTGAATGAGCAGTTCTTC. Amino acid sequence: CASSLGWGARVNEQFF.